This T cell receptor beta chain was sequenced for a study of cytomegalovirus exposure and HLA in healthy donors. The germline gives CDR1 SEHNR, CDR2 FQNEAQ (reference sequence). CDR3 size: 16 residues. V lost 1 base to trimming and J lost 2 bases; unmatched junction nucleotides: 3. It was healthy bone marrow donors who served as donors. On this clone: The antigen is unknown.

Study-level results: In a later analysis, V- and J-gene trimming of beta chains associated with a DCLRE1C missense variant, replicated independently. Common viral pathogens (according to a later analysis) appeared linked to several of the most significant clusters. Sequencing artifact likely explains a cluster of highly shared sequence variants.

The PCR used 60 Vbeta and 13 Jbeta primers. Assay used: immunoSEQ multiplex PCR; TCRdb lists only in-frame clones, some missing. The data show hundreds of thousands of clones, approximately 68% seen once. Sequencing was carried out using PBMCs. This receptor was taken from a woman in her thirties in good health and CMV-seronegative. This chain joins TRBV7-9 and TRBJ2-3; TRBD2 matches 10 bases. As DNA, the CDR3 is TGTGCCAGCAGCTTAGGGACTAGCGGAAACACAGATACGCAGTATTTT. This gives the protein CASSLGTSGNTDTQYF.